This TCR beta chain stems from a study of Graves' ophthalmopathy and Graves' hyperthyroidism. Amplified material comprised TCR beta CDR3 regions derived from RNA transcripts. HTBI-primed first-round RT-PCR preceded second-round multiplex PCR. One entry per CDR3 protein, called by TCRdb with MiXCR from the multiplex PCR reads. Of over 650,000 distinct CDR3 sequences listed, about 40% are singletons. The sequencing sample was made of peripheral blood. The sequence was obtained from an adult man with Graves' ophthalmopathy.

DNA for the CDR3: TGTGCCAGCAGCTTGGTGCGGGGGCTGGGGGAGACCCAGTACTTC. Translation: CASSLVRGLGETQYF. The chain joins TRBV5-6 to TRBJ2-5, with D perhaps TRBD2 (7 bases). V lost 0 bases, J lost 5 bases, and 14 bases lay in between. Germline CDR1 reads SGHDT; CDR2 reads YYEEEE. The CDR3 sequence is 15 residues long.